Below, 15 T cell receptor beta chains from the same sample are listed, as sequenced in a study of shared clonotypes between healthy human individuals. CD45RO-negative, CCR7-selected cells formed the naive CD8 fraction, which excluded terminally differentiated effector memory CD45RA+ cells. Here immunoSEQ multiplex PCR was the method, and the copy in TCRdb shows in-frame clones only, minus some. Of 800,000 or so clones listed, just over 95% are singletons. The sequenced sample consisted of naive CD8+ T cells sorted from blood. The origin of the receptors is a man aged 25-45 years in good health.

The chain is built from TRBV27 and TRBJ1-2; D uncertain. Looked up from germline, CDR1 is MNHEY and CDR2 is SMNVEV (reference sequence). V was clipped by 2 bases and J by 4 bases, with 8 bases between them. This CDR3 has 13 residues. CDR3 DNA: TGTGCCAGCAGTTTAGGACCGGGCTATGGCTACACCTTC. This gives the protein CASSLGPGYGYTF.

The CDR3 bases are TGCGCCAGCAGCCAGGTAGCGGGGAGAAGGGAAGAGACCCAGTACTTC. This codes for CASSQVAGRREETQYF. This sequence joins TRBV4-1 and TRBJ2-5; 8 nucleotides match TRBD2. Germline V gives CDR1 MGHRA, CDR2 YSYEKL. The CDR3 runs to 16 residues. Trimming removed 3 bases from V and 3 bases from J; junction bases left unmatched: 9.

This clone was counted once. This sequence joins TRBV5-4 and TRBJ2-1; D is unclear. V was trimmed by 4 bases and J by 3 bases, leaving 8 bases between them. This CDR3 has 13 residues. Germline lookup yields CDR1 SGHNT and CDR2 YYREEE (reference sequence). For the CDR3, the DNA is TGTGCCAGCAGCCCCCCGGACTACAATGAGCAGTTCTTC. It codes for CASSPPDYNEQFF.

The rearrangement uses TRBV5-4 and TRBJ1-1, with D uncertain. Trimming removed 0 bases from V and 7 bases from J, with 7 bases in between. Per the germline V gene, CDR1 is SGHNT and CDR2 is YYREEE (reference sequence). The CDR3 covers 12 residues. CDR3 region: CASSLVENEAFF. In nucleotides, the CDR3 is TGTGCCAGCAGCTTGGTGGAGAATGAAGCTTTCTTT.

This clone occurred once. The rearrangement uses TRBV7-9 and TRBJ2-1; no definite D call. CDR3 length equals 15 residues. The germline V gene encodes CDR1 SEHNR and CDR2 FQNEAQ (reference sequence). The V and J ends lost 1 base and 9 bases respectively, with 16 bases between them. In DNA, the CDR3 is TGTGCCAGCAGCTTAGAGGTGTCCGGAGACTTTGAGCAGTTCTTC. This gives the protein CASSLEVSGDFEQFF.

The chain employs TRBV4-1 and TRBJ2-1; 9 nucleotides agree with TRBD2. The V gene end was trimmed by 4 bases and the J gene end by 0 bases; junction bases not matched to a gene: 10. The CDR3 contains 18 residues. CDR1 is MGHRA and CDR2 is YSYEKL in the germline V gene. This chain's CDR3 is CASSLAGLASNSYNEQFF. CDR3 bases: TGCGCCAGCAGCCTAGCGGGACTAGCCTCTAACTCCTACAATGAGCAGTTCTTC.

CDR3 in amino acids: CASGFGANQETQYF. CDR3 DNA sequence: TGTGCTAGTGGTTTCGGAGCCAACCAAGAGACCCAGTACTTC. The chain couples TRBV12-5 to TRBJ2-5; no firm D call. The CDR3 contains 14 residues. Germline-derived CDR1 and CDR2 are LGHNT and FRNRAP. V lost 3 bases to trimming and J lost 0 bases, with 8 bases between them. Full variable domain (remainder filled in from reference TRBV12-5 and TRBJ2-5): DARVTQTPRHKVTEMGQEVTMRCQPILGHNTVFWYRQTMMQGLELLAYFRNRAPLDDSGMPKDRFSAEMPDATLATLKIQPSEPRDSAVYFCASGFGANQETQYFGPGTRLLVL.

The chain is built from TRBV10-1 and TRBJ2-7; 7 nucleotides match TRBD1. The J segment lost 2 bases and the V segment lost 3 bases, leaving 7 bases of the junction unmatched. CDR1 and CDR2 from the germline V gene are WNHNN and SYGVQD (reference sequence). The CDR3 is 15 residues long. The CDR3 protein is CASSDLQGSTYEQYF. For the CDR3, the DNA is TGCGCCAGCAGTGATTTACAGGGGAGCACCTACGAGCAGTACTTC.

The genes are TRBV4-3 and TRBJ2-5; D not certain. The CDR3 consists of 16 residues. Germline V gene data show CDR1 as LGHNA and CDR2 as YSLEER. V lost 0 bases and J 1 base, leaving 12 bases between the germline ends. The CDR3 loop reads CASSQDGRLGQETQYF. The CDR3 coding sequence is TGCGCCAGCAGCCAAGATGGCCGCTTAGGCCAAGAGACCCAGTACTTC.

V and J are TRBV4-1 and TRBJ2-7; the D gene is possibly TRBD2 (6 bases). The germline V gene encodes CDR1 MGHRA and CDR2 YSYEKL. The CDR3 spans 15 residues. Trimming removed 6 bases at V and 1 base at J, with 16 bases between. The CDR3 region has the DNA TGCGCCAGCAGTCTAGACGGGAGCGCTTCCTACGAGCAGTACTTC. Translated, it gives CASSLDGSASYEQYF.

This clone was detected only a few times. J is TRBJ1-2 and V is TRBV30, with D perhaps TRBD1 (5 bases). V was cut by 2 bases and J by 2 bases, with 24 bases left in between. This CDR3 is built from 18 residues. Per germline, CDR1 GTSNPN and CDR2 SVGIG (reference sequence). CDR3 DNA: TGTGCCTGGAGTAGAAAGAATTATAGACGGGACGACAACTATGGCTACACCTTC. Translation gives CAWSRKNYRRDDNYGYTF.

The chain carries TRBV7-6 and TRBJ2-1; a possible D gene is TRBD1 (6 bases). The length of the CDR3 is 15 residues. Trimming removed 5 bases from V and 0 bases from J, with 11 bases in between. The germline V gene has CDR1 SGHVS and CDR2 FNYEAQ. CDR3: CASSMDSSSYNEQFF. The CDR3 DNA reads TGTGCCAGCAGCATGGACAGTAGCTCCTACAATGAGCAGTTCTTC.

This CDR3 is CASSLGAGTDTQYF. CDR3 nucleotides: TGTGCCAGCAGCCTGGGAGCGGGCACAGATACGCAGTATTTT. This sequence joins TRBV4-2 and TRBJ2-3; the D gene is possibly TRBD2 (5 bases). Germline CDR1 is LGHNA and CDR2 is YNFKEQ. The CDR3 sequence is 14 residues long. The V end was cut by 4 bases, the J end by 1 base, with 9 bases between.

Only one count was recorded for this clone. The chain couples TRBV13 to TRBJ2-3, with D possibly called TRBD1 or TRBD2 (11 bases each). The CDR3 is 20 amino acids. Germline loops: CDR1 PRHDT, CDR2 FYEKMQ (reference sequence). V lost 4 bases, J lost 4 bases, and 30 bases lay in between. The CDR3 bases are TGTGCCAGCAGCTCAGGGACAGGGGGTGCAGTAGCGGGAGGGCCAGATACGCAGTATTTT. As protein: CASSSGTGGAVAGGPDTQYF.

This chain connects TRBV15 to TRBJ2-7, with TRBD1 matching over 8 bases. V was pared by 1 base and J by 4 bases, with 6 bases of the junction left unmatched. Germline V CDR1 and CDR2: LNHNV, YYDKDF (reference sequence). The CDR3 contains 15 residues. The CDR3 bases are TGTGCCACCAGCAGAGTCCGGACAGGGCAGTACGAGCAGTACTTC. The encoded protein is CATSRVRTGQYEQYF.